This T cell receptor beta chain appears in the sequencing data of a study of blood T cell repertoires in COVID-19. Study-wide context: Acute and convalescent COVID-19 specimens originated in the United States, Italy and Spain. From T cells, B-cell-depleted T cells, or PBMCs came the material, which was cDNA or gDNA.

In germline, CDR1 is MNHEY, CDR2 SVGAGI. The CDR3 runs to 12 residues. V was trimmed by 2 bases and J by 5 bases, leaving 6 bases between them. Here immunoSEQ multiplex PCR was the method, and the copy in TCRdb shows in-frame clones only, minus some. In the table there are 110,000 or so clones, just under 90% of which are singletons. Only one count was recorded for this clone. This clonotype was obtained from a woman aged 50 to 60 with acute or convalescent COVID-19. The material sequenced was peripheral blood. The chain links TRBV6-5 to TRBJ2-5; TRBD2 is a possible D gene (6 bases). CDR3 nucleotide sequence: TGTGCCAGCAGTTACCGGGGGGAGACCCAGTACTTC. This translates into CASSYRGETQYF.